The present entry profiles one TCR beta chain with its context. Mismatch with germline at one junction end may stem from a read error. This entry belongs to a study of T-cell reconstitution after alpha-beta-depleted transplantation in children. Unique molecular identifiers were incorporated into the prepared TCRbeta library. TCRdb reprocessed the PCR reads via MiXCR and lists one record per CDR3 protein. The sample yields 250,000 to 400,000 distinct CDR3 sequences, around 25% seen once. This clonotype was sampled from a male patient aged 10-17 years who had a stem cell transplant for acute lymphoblastic leukemia, so the T cells may come from the graft donor. The source material was PBMCs, mostly from graft donor cells, sampled 180 days after TCRalphabeta/CD19-depleted stem cell transplant.

CDR3 coding DNA: TGTGCCAGCAGCTTCCACCCGGGACAGGCCTCCCACGAGCAGTACTTC. Amino acids: CASSFHPGQASHEQYF. V is TRBV9 and J is TRBJ2-7, with 8 bases lining up with TRBD1. The CDR3 loop spans 16 amino acids. Looked up from germline, CDR1 is SGDLS and CDR2 is YYNGEE. The full variable domain, its missing parts supplied by reference TRBV9 and TRBJ2-7, is DSGVTQTPKHLITATGQRVTLRCSPRSGDLSVYWYQQSLDQGLQFLIQYYNGEERAKGNILERFSAQQFPDLHSELNLSSLELGDSALYFCASSFHPGQASHEQYFGPGTRLTVT.